This T cell receptor beta chain comes out of a study of a mutant IDH1 vaccine in newly diagnosed glioma (dated by TCRdb to the early 2020s). About the full investigation: Patients received eight vaccinations in weeks 1, 3, 5, 7, 11, 15, 19 and 23, corresponding to visits V03 through V10. Vaccination was initiated 4-6 weeks after radiotherapy alone, or concurrently with temozolomide cycles in the chemotherapy-containing groups. Of the roughly 32 patients who were treated, 62.5% were male and approximately 40% were female, and the mean age was around 40 years. Before enrollment, patients had received standard therapy of radiotherapy alone, temozolomide alone, or radiochemotherapy with temozolomide; most received the combination. Peripheral blood samples were drawn at six visits, namely V03 (baseline), V05, V07, V10, V12 and V13. For exploratory analyses, longitudinal TCRB deep sequencing was carried out in under 30 treated patients wherever samples were available. Here is what the overall study found, with its caveats: Immune responses induced by the vaccine were seen in approximately 92% of patients across multiple MHC alleles. PBMC samples for TCRB deep sequencing were selected based on availability. Pseudoprogression appeared unrelated to alterations in the top peripheral T cell clonotypes detected by TCRB sequencing. The authors noted that analyses of patient blood samples could not be reproduced because of sample limitations.

About this clone itself: What this receptor recognizes is not known. No much larger clone is present one base from it, and per-base qualities are unavailable.

Libraries were made using the immunoSEQ multiplex PCR assay. Rearranged TCR beta chain sequences were amplified using the hsTCRB Kit according to the manufacturer's protocol. Sequencing of TCRB libraries was carried out on an Illumina MiSeq. Per the original workflow: The proprietary platform of the kit vendor was used for demultiplexing, trimming and gene mapping. TCRdb took over this immuneACCESS table, retaining in-frame rearrangements with V and J assigned. Such tables are incomplete; in checked studies, under half of the missing clones stem from an unresolved V gene, and the remainder is unexplained. V, J and clone size are those of that table, while D and trimming were read from the DNA. This sample lists fewer than 45,000 clones; roughly 84% were detected once. 2% to 2.5% of the sample is in the top ten clones. Ends trimmed: V by 0 bases, J by 6 bases; bases unmatched to a gene: 3. Sequences SSHAT (CDR1) and FNYEAQ (CDR2) are obtained from the germline V gene (reference sequence). The CDR3 contains 15 residues, cysteine and phenylalanine counted. CDR3 DNA is the only sequence kept; it has 45 bases, read in frame from the first base.

In the paper's terms, the time point label means: week 11, during vaccination. Each vaccine dose, consisting of 300 ug of a 20-mer mutant IDH1 peptide in Montanide, was administered subcutaneously with topical imiquimod. Newly diagnosed WHO grade 3 or 4 IDH1-mutant astrocytomas showing loss of nuclear ATRX were present in the donors. The samples were drawn from NOA16, a multicentre, single-arm, open-label phase I trial in Germany that tested a mutant IDH1 peptide vaccine in humans for the first time. Genomic DNA for TCRB sequencing was extracted from EDTA blood using the DNeasy Blood and Tissue Kit.

The receptor comes from a man between 35 and 55 years old with glioma. Recombination joined TRBV7-7 with TRBJ2-3, with 10 bases matching TRBD2. The sample here was PBMCs, taken from a glioma patient whose treatment included an IDH1 peptide vaccine. CDR3 reads: CASSLASGRVDTQYF. The DNA sequence is as follows: TGTGCCAGCAGCTTAGCGAGCGGGAGGGTTGATACGCAGTATTTT.